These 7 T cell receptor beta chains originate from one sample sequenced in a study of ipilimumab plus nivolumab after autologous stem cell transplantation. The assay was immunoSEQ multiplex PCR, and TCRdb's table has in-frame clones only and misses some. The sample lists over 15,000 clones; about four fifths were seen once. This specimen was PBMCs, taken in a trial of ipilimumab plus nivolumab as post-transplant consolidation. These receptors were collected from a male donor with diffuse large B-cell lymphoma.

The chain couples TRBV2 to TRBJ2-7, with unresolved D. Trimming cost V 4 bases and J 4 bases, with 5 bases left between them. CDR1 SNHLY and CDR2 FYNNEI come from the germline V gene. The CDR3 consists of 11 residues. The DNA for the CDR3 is TGTGCCAGCAGTGGGCGATACGAGCAGTACTTC. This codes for CASSGRYEQYF. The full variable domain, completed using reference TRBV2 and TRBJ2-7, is EPEVTQTPSHQVTQMGQEVILRCVPISNHLYFYWYRQILGQKVEFLVSFYNNEISEKSEIFDDQFSVERPDGSNFTLKIRSTKLEDSAMYFCASSGRYEQYFGPGTRLTVT.

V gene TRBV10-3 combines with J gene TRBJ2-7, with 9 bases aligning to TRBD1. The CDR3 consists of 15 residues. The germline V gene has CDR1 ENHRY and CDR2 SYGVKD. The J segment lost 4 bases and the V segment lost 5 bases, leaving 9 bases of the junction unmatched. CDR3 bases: TGTGCCATCAGTAGTCCGGGACAGGGAAGGTACGAGCAGTACTTC. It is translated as CAISSPGQGRYEQYF.

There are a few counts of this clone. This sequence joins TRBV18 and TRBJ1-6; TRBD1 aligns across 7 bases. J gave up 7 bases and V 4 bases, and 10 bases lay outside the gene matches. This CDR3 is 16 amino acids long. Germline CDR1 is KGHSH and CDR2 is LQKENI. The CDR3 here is CASSRVGTQGNSPLHF. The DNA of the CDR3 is TGTGCCAGCTCACGAGTCGGTACACAGGGGAATTCACCCCTCCACTTT.

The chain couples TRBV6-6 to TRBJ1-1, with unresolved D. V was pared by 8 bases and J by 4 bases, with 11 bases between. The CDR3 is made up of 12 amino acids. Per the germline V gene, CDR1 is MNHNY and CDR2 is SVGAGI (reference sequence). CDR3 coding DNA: TGTGCCAGCGCCCATGGGATCACTGAAGCTTTCTTT. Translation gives CASAHGITEAFF.

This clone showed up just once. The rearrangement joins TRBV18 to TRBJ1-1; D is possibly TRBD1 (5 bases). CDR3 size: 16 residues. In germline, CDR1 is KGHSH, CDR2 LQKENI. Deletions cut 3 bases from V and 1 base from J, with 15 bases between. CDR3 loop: CASSPGVSGTNTEAFF. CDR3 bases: TGTGCCAGCTCACCGGGAGTTTCAGGGACGAACACTGAAGCTTTCTTT.

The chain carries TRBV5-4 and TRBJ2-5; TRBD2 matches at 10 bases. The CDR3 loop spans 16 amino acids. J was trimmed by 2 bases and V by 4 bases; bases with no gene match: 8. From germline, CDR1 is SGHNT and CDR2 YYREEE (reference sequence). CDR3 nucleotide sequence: TGTGCCAGCAGCCGAACCGGGACTAGCGCGCAAGAGACCCAGTACTTC. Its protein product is CASSRTGTSAQETQYF. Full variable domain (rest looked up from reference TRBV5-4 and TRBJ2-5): ETGVTQSPTHLIKTRGQQVTLRCSSQSGHNTVSWYQQALGQGPQFIFQYYREEENGRGNFPPRFSGLQFPNYSSELNVNALELDDSALYLCASSRTGTSAQETQYFGPGTRLLVL.

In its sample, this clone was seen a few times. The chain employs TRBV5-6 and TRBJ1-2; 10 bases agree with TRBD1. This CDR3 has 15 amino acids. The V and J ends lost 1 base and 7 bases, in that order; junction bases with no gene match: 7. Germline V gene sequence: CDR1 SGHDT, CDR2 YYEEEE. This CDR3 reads CASSLPQTGGLGYTF. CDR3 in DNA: TGTGCCAGCAGCTTGCCCCAGACAGGGGGCCTTGGCTACACCTTC.